The 2 T cell receptor beta chains below were found in one sample sequenced in a study of early T cells in non-severe SARS-CoV-2 infection. TCRdb re-derived calls from the 5' RACE reads in MiXCR, one entry per CDR3 protein. The sample has tens of thousands of distinct CDR3 sequences, about 4.9% seen once. Specimen: whole blood. The origin of the receptors is an adult who was a healthcare worker with PCR-confirmed SARS-CoV-2 infection or an uninfected control (not recorded which).

This clonotype was picked up one time. The CDR3 does not end in the conserved phenylalanine or tryptophan, so this is likely a read error. The chain links TRBV24-1 to TRBJ2-7; 7 bases map to TRBD1. Germline V gene data show CDR1 as KGHDR and CDR2 as SFDVKD. V shed 4 bases and J 2 bases; nucleotides not matched to a gene: 4. CDR3 length: 14 residues. CDR3 nucleotides: TGTGCCACCAGTGACACCGGGACAGCCTACGAGCAGTACATC. Protein product: CATSDTGTAYEQYI.

This clonotype was observed many times. This rearrangement joins TRBV24-1 to TRBJ2-1, with 9 bases matching TRBD1. Per germline, CDR1 KGHDR and CDR2 SFDVKD. This CDR3 comprises 15 residues. J was trimmed by 6 bases and V by 7 bases; bases with no gene match: 9. This CDR3 reads CATREGTGTGNEQFF. The CDR3 DNA follows: TGTGCCACCAGGGAGGGGACAGGGACGGGCAATGAGCAGTTCTTC.